These T cell receptor beta chains were read from a single sample in a study of immune cell composition in non-small cell lung cancer. Produced via immunoSEQ multiplex PCR; TCRdb's table is partial and in-frame only. The sample includes about 2,500 clones, about four fifths of them seen just once. The specimen was non-adjacent lung tissue. These receptors originate from a human donor with non-small cell lung cancer. CDR3s include the opening cysteine and the closing phenylalanine or tryptophan. The order of the fields is clone size, CDR3 length, V gene, J gene, CDR3 protein. Expanded clones get a size class; other rows say once, few or many, or leave the size out.

size: .
length: 17
V: TRBV5-1
J: TRBJ2-1
CDR3: CASSFAGLAGVYNEQFF

size: .
length: 13
V: TRBV5-6
J: TRBJ1-1
CDR3: CASSPGTHTEAFF

size: .
length: 14
V: TRBV28
J: TRBJ2-7
CDR3: CAIAGGGELYEQYF

size: .
length: 15
V: TRBV6-5
J: TRBJ1-4
CDR3: CASSYTTGGNEKLFF

size: .
length: 15
V: TRBV4-1
J: TRBJ1-4
CDR3: CASSQRQGAEEKLFF

size: .
length: 13
V: TRBV7-3
J: TRBJ2-4
CDR3: CASSLELADIQYF

size: once
length: 15
V: TRBV7-6
J: TRBJ2-2
CDR3: CASSLRGANTGELFF

size: .
length: 16
V: TRBV4-1
J: TRBJ1-3
CDR3: CASSQEARNSGNTIYF

size: .
length: 13
V: TRBV14
J: TRBJ1-2
CDR3: CASSQVRGKGYTF

size: .
length: 12
V: TRBV29-1
J: TRBJ2-5
CDR3: CSAQKSQETQYF

size: .
length: 18
V: TRBV27
J: TRBJ2-7
CDR3: CASSSLGGLAGGLYEQYF

size: .
length: 16
V: TRBV9
J: TRBJ2-3
CDR3: CASSVIGGWVPDTQYF

size: .
length: 15
V: TRBV5-1
J: TRBJ2-2
CDR3: CASSLWGENTGELFF

size: once
length: 14
V: TRBV5-6
J: TRBJ2-7
CDR3: CASSSSQGYYEQYF

size: .
length: 13
V: TRBV29-1
J: TRBJ1-1
CDR3: CSVQTASNTEAFF

size: .
length: 12
V: TRBV29-1
J: TRBJ2-7
CDR3: CSVVTPGNEQYF

size: once
length: 14
V: TRBV6-5
J: TRBJ1-2
CDR3: CASSSAQGYYGYTF

size: .
length: 18
V: TRBV19
J: TRBJ2-2
CDR3: CASSILPKAGGRSGELFF

size: .
length: 13
V: TRBV29-1
J: TRBJ1-2
CDR3: CSVEVVARWGYTF

size: .
length: 18
V: TRBV4-2
J: TRBJ2-3
CDR3: CASSQGLAGGPGTDTQYF

size: few
length: 17
V: TRBV7-9
J: TRBJ1-6
CDR3: CASSPGATGALNSPLHF

size: .
length: 14
V: TRBV9
J: TRBJ1-4
CDR3: CASSVGQGGEKLFF

size: .
length: 17
V: TRBV11-3
J: TRBJ2-2
CDR3: CASSTSRTGRSGGELFF

size: .
length: 16
V: TRBV29-1
J: TRBJ2-2
CDR3: CSVEPGGGEGTGELFF

size: once
length: 14
V: TRBV6-5
J: TRBJ2-5
CDR3: CASSYSRRAETQYF

size: few
length: 14
V: TRBV6-1
J: TRBJ2-6
CDR3: CATTVSSGANVLTF

size: .
length: 16
V: TRBV30
J: TRBJ2-2
CDR3: CAWSYKRTVGSGELFF

size: .
length: 13
V: TRBV7-2
J: TRBJ1-2
CDR3: CASSLNRDSGYTF

size: .
length: 15
V: TRBV6-5
J: TRBJ2-5
CDR3: CASSYGAGGRETQYF

size: .
length: 15
V: TRBV27
J: TRBJ1-2
CDR3: CASSPGTGVNYGYTF

size: .
length: 15
V: TRBV18
J: TRBJ2-2
CDR3: CASSFKGIDTGELFF

size: .
length: 14
V: TRBV7-9
J: TRBJ1-4
CDR3: CASSFRTGQEKLFF

size: .
length: 14
V: TRBV6-6
J: TRBJ2-3
CDR3: CATKAGGEADTQYF

size: .
length: 11
V: TRBV29-1
J: TRBJ1-5
CDR3: CSAPGNQPQHF

size: .
length: 15
V: TRBV30
J: TRBJ1-4
CDR3: CAWSGQGADGEKLFF

size: few
length: 14
V: TRBV6-1
J: TRBJ1-6
CDR3: CASSQAGEGSPLHF

size: .
length: 17
V: TRBV27
J: TRBJ1-6
CDR3: CASSPSLGVSYNSPLHF

size: .
length: 15
V: TRBV4-2
J: TRBJ2-7
CDR3: CASSSSGTTTYEQYF

size: .
length: 12
V: TRBV29-1
J: TRBJ1-1
CDR3: CSAEGGSREAFF

size: .
length: 16
V: TRBV29-1
J: TRBJ2-5
CDR3: CSVDSETTGVIISQYF

size: .
length: 14
V: TRBV5-6
J: TRBJ2-1
CDR3: CASRPQGDYNEQFF

size: .
length: 13
V: TRBV10-2
J: TRBJ1-2
CDR3: CASSEAGNYGYTF

size: .
length: 12
V: TRBV10-1
J: TRBJ1-1
CDR3: CATQTGFQEAFF

size: .
length: 14
V: TRBV4-1
J: TRBJ1-2
CDR3: CASSRGQELYGYTF

size: .
length: 15
V: TRBV9
J: TRBJ2-3
CDR3: CASSVWGGSTDTQYF

size: .
length: 14
V: TRBV19
J: TRBJ2-4
CDR3: CASSPRGYKNIQYF

size: .
length: 13
V: TRBV5-6
J: TRBJ2-7
CDR3: CASLSGGSYEQYF

size: .
length: 14
V: TRBV18
J: TRBJ2-1
CDR3: CASSRLGRGDEQFF

size: .
length: 13
V: TRBV5-8
J: TRBJ1-1
CDR3: CASSEGVWTEAFF

size: few
length: 17
V: TRBV5-4
J: TRBJ2-3
CDR3: CASSLTKLAGVPDTQYF

size: .
length: 16
V: TRBV19
J: TRBJ2-2
CDR3: CASSTSGGRRTGELFF

size: .
length: 15
V: TRBV6-5
J: TRBJ2-5
CDR3: CASSSTGVGRETQYF

size: .
length: 18
V: TRBV11-1
J: TRBJ2-1
CDR3: CASSPRGVPGARGNEQFF